The clone carrying this T cell receptor beta chain was detected only a few times. Its matching antigen is unknown. The sample belongs to a study of blood T cells in healthy people across ages. No fewer than 6 million PBMCs went into each sample. Germline lookup yields CDR1 SGHRS and CDR2 YFSETQ. The J segment lost 7 bases and the V segment lost 1 base, leaving 11 bases of the junction unmatched. This CDR3 spans 17 amino acids. Using a J-beta primer mix together with a sample-barcoded 5' primer, a second PCR was run for about 6 to 12 cycles. TCRdb reprocessed the 5' RACE reads with MiXCR, giving one entry per CDR3 protein. The sample yields 1.8 million or so distinct CDR3 sequences, more than 35% seen once. Study-level results: Diversity estimates drawn from one million T cells were deemed underestimates.

J is TRBJ2-7 and V is TRBV5-1, with 13 bases matching TRBD2. Sequenced material: blood. This receptor was obtained from a human donor in good health. The CDR3 coding sequence is TGCGCCAGCAGCTTGTCGGGACTAGCGGGGCGTTACAATGAGCAGTACTTC. This translates into CASSLSGLAGRYNEQYF. The full variable domain, completed using reference TRBV5-1 and TRBJ2-7, is KAGVTQTPRYLIKTRGQQVTLSCSPISGHRSVSWYQQTPGQGLQFLFEYFSETQRNKGNFPGRFSGRQFSNSRSEMNVSTLELGDSALYLCASSLSGLAGRYNEQYFGPGTRLTVT.